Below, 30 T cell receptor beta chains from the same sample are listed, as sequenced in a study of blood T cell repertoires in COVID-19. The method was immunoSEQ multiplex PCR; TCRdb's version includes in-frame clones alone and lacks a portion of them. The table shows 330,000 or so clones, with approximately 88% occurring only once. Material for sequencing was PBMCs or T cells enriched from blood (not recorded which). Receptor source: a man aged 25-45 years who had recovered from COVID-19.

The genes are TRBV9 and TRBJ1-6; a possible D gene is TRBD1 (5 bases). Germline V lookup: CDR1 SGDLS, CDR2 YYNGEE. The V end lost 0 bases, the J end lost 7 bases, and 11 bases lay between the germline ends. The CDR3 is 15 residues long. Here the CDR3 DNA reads TGTGCCAGCAGCGTAGTGGCAGGGATGAATTCACCCCTCCACTTT. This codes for CASSVVAGMNSPLHF.

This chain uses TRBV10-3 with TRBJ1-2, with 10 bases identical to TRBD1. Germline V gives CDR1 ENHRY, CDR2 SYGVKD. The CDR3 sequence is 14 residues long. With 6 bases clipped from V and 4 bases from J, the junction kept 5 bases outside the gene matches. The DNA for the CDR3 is TGTGCCATCAGCTCTGGGACAGGGGCCTATGGCTACACCTTC. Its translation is CAISSGTGAYGYTF.

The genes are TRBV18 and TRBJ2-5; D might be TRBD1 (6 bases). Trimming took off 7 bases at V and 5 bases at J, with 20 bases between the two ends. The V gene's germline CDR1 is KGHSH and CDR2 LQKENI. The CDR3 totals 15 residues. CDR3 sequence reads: CASLLQGTLWETQYF. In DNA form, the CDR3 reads TGTGCCAGCTTACTACAGGGTACCCTTTGGGAGACCCAGTACTTC. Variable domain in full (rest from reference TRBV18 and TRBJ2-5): NAGVMQNPRHLVRRRGQEARLRCSPMKGHSHVYWYRQLPEEGLKFMVYLQKENIIDESGMPKERFSAEFPKEGPSILRIQQVVRGDSAAYFCASLLQGTLWETQYFGPGTRLLVL.

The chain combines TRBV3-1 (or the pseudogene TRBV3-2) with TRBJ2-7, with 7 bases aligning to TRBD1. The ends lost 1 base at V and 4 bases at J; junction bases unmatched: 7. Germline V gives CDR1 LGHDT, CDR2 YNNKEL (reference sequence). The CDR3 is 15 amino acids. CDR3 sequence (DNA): TGTGCCAGCAGCCAAGGAGGGGACAGACTATACGAGCAGTACTTC. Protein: CASSQGGDRLYEQYF.

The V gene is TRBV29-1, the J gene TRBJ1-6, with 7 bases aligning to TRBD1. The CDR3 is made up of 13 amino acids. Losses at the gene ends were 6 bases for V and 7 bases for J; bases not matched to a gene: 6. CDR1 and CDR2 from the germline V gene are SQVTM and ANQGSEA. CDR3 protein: CSVGQDLNSPLHF. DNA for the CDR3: TGCAGCGTAGGACAGGACCTAAATTCACCCCTCCACTTT.

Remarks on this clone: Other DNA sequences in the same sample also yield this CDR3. The CDR3 loop is CASSPRQGDYGYTF. The CDR3 DNA reads TGTGCCAGCAGTCCCCGACAGGGTGACTATGGCTACACCTTC. The chain couples TRBV27 to TRBJ1-2, with 7 bases lining up with TRBD1. CDR3 length equals 14 residues. The V and J ends lost 5 bases and 3 bases, in that order; junction bases with no gene match: 6. Germline-derived CDR1 and CDR2 are MNHEY and SMNVEV (reference sequence).

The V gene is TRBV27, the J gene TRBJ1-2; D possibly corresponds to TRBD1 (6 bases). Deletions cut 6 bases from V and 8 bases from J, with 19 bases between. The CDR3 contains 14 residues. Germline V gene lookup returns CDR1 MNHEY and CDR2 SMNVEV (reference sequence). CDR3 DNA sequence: TGTGCCAGCAGAACCACAGGGTCAGAAGAGGGCTACACCTTC. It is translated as CASRTTGSEEGYTF.

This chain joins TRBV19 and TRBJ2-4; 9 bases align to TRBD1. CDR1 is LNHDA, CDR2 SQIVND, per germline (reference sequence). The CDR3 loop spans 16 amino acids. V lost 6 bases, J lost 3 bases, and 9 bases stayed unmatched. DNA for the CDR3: TGTGCCAGTAGCCTCGTGGGACAGGGAGGCAAAAACATTCAGTACTTC. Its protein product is CASSLVGQGGKNIQYF.

The CDR3 DNA reads as TGTGCCAGCAGCTTTGGTGTCGGGGGGCTCAGGGTCCAAGAGACCCAGTACTTC. It codes for CASSFGVGGLRVQETQYF. The J gene is TRBJ2-5, the V gene TRBV5-8, with D maybe TRBD2 (7 bases). Germline V lookup: CDR1 SGHTS, CDR2 YDEGEE. With 2 bases removed from V and 1 base from J, the gap between germline ends came to 21 bases. There are 18 residues in the CDR3.

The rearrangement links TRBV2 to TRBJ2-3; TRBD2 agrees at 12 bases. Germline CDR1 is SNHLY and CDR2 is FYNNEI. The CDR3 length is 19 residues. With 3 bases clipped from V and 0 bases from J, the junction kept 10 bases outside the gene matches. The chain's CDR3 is CASSDTSGGPPLSTDTQYF. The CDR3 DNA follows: TGTGCCAGCAGTGACACTAGCGGGGGGCCTCCCCTTAGCACAGATACGCAGTATTTT.

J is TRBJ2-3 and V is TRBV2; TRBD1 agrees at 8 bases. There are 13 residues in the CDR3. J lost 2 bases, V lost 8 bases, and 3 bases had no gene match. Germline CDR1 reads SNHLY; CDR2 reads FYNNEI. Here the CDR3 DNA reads TGTGCCAGCGGACAGGGCTACACAGATACGCAGTATTTT. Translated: CASGQGYTDTQYF.

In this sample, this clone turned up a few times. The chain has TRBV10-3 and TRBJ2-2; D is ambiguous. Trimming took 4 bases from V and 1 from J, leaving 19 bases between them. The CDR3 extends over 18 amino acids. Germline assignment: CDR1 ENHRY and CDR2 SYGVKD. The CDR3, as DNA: TGTGCCATCAGTGGAATTTTATTCAGCACGGGGAACACCGGGGAGCTGTTTTTT. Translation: CAISGILFSTGNTGELFF.

CDR3 coding DNA: TGTGCCAGCAGTGAACCGGGACTAGCGGAGGAGACCCAGTACTTC. Encoded protein: CASSEPGLAEETQYF. The genes are TRBV6-1 and TRBJ2-5, with TRBD2 matching 11 bases. The length of the CDR3 is 15 residues. The germline CDR1 and CDR2 sequences are MNHNS and SASEGT. V dropped 2 bases and J dropped 5; count of bases not matched to a gene: 4.

CDR3 nucleotide sequence: TGCGCCAGCAGCGGGGGGACCCGAGCGGAGACCCAGTACTTC. It codes for CASSGGTRAETQYF. The chain uses TRBV5-1 and TRBJ2-5; possible D gene TRBD2, 6 bases. V lost 4 bases to trimming and J lost 5 bases, with 15 bases between them. Germline V CDR1 and CDR2: SGHRS, YFSETQ. The CDR3 extends over 14 amino acids.

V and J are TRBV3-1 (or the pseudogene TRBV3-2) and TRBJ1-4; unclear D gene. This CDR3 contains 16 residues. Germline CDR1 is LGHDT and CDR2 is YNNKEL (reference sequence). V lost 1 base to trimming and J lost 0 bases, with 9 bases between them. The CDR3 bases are TGTGCCAGCAGCCAAGGGCGGACTACAACTAATGAAAAACTGTTTTTT. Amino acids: CASSQGRTTTNEKLFF.

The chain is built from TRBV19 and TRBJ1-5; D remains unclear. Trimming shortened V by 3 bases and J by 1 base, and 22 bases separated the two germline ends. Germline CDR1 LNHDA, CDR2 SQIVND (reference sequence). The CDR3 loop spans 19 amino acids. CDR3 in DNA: TGTGCCAGTAGTATCGGTGCGTCTATAGAGAGGTTAAGCAATCAGCCCCAGCATTTT. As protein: CASSIGASIERLSNQPQHF.

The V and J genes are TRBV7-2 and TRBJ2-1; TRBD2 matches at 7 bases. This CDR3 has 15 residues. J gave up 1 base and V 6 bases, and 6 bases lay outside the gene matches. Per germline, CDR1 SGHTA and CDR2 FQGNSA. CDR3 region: CASSSAGESYNEQFF. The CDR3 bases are TGTGCCAGCAGTTCCGCGGGGGAATCCTACAATGAGCAGTTCTTC.

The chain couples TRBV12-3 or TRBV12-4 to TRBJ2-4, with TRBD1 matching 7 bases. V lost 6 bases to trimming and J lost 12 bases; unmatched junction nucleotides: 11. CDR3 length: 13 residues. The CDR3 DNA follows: TGTGCCAGCAGACTAACAGGGGCCGCGGATCAGTACTTC. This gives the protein CASRLTGAADQYF.

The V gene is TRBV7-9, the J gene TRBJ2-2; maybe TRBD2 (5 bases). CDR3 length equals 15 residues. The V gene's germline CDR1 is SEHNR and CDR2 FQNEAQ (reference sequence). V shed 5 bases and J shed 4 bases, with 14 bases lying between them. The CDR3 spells CASSPGILSTGELFF. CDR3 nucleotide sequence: TGTGCCAGCAGCCCCGGGATCCTCAGCACCGGGGAGCTGTTTTTT.

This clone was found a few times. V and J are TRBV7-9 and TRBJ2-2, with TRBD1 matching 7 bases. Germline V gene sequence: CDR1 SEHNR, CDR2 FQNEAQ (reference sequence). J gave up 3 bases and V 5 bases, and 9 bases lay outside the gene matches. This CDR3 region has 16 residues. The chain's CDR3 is CASSHGQDTYTGELFF. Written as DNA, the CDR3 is TGTGCCAGCAGCCACGGACAGGATACTTACACCGGGGAGCTGTTTTTT.

CDR3 amino acids: CASSQDLGQGAFF. CDR3 DNA: TGTGCCAGCAGCCAAGATTTGGGACAGGGGGCTTTCTTT. The chain couples TRBV3-1 (or the pseudogene TRBV3-2) to TRBJ1-1; 10 bases agree with TRBD1. Trimming cost V 0 bases and J 11 bases; bases outside gene matches: 3. The CDR3 covers 13 residues. Germline CDR1 and CDR2: LGHDT and YNNKEL (reference sequence).

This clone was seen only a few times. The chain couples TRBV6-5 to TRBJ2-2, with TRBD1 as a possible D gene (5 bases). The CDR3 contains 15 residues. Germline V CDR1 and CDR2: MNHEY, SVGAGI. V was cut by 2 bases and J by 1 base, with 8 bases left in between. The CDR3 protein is CASSYDGQNTGELFF. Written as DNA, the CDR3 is TGTGCCAGCAGTTACGACGGACAGAACACCGGGGAGCTGTTTTTT.

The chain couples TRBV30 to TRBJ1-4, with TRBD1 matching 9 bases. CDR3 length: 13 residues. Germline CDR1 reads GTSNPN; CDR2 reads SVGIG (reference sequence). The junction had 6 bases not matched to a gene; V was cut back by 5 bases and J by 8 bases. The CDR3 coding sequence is TGTGCCTGGGGGGGACAGGGAAACGAAAAACTGTTTTTT. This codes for CAWGGQGNEKLFF.

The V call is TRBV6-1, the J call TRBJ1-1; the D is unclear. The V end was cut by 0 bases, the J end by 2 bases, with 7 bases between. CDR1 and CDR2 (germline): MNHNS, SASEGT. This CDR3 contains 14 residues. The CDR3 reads CASSEALPNTEAFF. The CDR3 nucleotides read TGTGCCAGCAGTGAAGCACTACCAAACACTGAAGCTTTCTTT.

CDR3 in DNA: TGTGCCAGTAGTATAACTGGGTTACAGGGAGATACGCAGTATTTT. Protein: CASSITGLQGDTQYF. The genes are TRBV19 and TRBJ2-3, with D perhaps matching TRBD1 (6 bases). The CDR3 totals 15 residues. Germline loops: CDR1 LNHDA, CDR2 SQIVND (reference sequence). V lost 2 bases and J lost 5, with 14 bases in between.

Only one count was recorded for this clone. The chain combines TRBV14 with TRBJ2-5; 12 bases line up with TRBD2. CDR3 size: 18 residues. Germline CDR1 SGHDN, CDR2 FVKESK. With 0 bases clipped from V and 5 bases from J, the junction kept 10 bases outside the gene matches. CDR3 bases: TGTGCCAGCAGCCAAGACAGACTAGCGGGGGTTTTAGGGGAGACCCAGTACTTC. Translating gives CASSQDRLAGVLGETQYF.

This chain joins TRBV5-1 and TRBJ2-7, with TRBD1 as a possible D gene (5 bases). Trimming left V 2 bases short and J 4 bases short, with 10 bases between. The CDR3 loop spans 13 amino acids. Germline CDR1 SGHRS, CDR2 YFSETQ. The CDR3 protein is CASSFQGLYEQYF. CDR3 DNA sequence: TGCGCCAGCAGCTTCCAGGGTCTGTACGAGCAGTACTTC.

The CDR3 sequence: CASGGDGANVLTF. As DNA, the CDR3 is TGTGCCAGCGGGGGGGATGGGGCCAACGTCCTGACTTTC. This chain connects TRBV2 to TRBJ2-6, with 7 positions matching TRBD2. CDR3 size: 13 residues. The V segment lost 8 bases and the J segment 3 bases; nucleotides outside the gene matches: 1. The germline gives CDR1 SNHLY, CDR2 FYNNEI.

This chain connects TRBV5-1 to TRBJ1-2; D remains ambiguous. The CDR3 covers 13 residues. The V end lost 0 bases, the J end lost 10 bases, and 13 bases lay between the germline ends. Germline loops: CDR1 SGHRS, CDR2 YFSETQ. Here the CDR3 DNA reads TGCGCCAGCAGCTTGGGAAAAGCTGCCCCCTACACCTTC. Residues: CASSLGKAAPYTF.

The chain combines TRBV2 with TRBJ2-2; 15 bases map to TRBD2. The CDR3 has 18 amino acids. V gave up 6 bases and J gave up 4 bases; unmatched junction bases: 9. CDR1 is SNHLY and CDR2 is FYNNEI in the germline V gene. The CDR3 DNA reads TGTGCCAGCAGGGGAGGACTAGCGGGGGGGCATATCACCGGGGAGCTGTTTTTT. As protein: CASRGGLAGGHITGELFF.